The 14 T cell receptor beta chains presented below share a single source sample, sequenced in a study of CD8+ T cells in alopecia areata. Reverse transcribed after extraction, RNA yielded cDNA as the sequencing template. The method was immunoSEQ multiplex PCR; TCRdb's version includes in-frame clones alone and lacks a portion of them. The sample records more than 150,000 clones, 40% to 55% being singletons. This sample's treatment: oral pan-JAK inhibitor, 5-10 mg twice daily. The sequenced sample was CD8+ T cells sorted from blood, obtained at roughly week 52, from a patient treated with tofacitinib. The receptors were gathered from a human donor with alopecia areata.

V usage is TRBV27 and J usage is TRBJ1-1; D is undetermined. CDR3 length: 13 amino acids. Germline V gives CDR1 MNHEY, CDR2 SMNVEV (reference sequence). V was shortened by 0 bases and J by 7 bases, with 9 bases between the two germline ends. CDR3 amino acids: CASSLSGYGEAFF. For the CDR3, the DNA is TGTGCCAGCAGTTTATCCGGCTATGGTGAAGCTTTCTTT.

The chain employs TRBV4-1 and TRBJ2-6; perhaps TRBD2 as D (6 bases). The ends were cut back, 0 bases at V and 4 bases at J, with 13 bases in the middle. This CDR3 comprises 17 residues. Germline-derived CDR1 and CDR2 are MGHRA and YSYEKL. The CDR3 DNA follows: TGCGCCAGCAGCCAAGAGGGGGGAACGATCGGGGCCAACGTCCTGACTTTC. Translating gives CASSQEGGTIGANVLTF.

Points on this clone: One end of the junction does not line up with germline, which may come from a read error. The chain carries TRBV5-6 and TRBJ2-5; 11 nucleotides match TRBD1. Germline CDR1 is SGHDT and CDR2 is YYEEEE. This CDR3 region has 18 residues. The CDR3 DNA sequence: TGTGCCAGCACCTTGTTAGGACAGGGGGCAACCGACCAAGAGACCCAGTACTTC. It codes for CASTLLGQGATDQETQYF.

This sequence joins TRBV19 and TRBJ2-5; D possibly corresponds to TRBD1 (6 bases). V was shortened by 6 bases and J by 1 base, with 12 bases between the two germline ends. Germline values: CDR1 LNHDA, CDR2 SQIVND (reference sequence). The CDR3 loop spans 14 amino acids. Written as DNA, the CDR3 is TGTGCCAGTAGCCCACAGGGATTCCAAGAGACCCAGTACTTC. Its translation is CASSPQGFQETQYF.

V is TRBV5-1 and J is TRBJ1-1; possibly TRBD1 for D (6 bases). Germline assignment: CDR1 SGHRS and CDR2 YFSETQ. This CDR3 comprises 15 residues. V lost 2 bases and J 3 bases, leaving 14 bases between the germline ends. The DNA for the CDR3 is TGCGCCAGCAGCTTAGAAACAGGGATGGACACTGAAGCTTTCTTT. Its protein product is CASSLETGMDTEAFF.

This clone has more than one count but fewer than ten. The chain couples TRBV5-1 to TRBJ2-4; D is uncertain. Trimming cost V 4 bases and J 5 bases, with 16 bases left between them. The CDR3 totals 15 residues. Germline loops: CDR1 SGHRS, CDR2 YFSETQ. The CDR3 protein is CASSPWTSDENIQYF. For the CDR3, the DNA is TGCGCCAGCAGCCCCTGGACGTCGGATGAAAACATTCAGTACTTC.

The CDR3 DNA reads TGTGCCAGCAGTGAGTTTTCAGCCTGGGGGGTTCAAGAGACCCAGTACTTC. As protein: CASSEFSAWGVQETQYF. This rearrangement joins TRBV25-1 to TRBJ2-5, with D possibly TRBD2 on 6 matching bases. The CDR3 has 17 amino acids. Germline V CDR1 and CDR2: MGHDK, SYGVNS. Trimming stripped 3 bases from V and 2 bases from J, with 19 bases between.

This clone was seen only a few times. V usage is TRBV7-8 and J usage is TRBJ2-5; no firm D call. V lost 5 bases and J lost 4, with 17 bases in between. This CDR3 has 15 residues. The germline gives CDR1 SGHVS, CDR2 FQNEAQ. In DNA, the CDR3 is TGTGCCAGCAGCCCCGGGCCACTCAAGGGAGAGACCCAGTACTTC. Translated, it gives CASSPGPLKGETQYF.

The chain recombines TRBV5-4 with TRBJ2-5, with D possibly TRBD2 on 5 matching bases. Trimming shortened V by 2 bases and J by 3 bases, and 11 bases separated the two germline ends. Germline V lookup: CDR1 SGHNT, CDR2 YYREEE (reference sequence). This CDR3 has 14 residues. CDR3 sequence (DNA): TGTGCCAGCAGCTTACGGGGAGAAGAAGAGACCCAGTACTTC. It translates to CASSLRGEEETQYF.

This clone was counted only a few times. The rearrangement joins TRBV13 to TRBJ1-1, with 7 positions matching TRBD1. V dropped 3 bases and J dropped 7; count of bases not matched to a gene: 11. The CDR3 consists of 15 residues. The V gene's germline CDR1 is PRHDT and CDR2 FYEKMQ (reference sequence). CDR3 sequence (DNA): TGTGCCAGCAGCTTCTCGACAGGGACCCCTATTGAAGCTTTCTTT. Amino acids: CASSFSTGTPIEAFF.

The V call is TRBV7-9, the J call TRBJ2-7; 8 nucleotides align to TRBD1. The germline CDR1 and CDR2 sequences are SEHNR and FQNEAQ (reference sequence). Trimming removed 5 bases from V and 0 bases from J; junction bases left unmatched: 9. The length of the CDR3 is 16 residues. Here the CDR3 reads CASSLVGQESSYEQYF. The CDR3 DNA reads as TGTGCCAGCAGCCTGGTGGGACAGGAGAGCTCCTACGAGCAGTACTTC.

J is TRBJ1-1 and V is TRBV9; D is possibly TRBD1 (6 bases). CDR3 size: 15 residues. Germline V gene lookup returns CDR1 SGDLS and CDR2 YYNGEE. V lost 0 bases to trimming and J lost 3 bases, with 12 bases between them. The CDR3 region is CASSVESGAYTEAFF. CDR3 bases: TGTGCCAGCAGCGTAGAATCAGGGGCGTACACTGAAGCTTTCTTT.

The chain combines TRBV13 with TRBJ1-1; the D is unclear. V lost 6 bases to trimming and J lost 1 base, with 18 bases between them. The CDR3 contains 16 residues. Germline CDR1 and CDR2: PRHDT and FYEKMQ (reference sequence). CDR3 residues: CASSFSPGTGNTEAFF. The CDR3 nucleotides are TGTGCCAGCAGTTTCTCTCCGGGCACGGGGAACACTGAAGCTTTCTTT.

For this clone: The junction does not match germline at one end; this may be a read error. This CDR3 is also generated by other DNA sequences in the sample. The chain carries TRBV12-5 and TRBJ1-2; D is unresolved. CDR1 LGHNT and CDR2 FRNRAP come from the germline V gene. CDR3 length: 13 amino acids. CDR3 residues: CASGLVRPYGYTF. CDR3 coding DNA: TGTGCTAGTGGTCTGGTACGACCATATGGCTACACCTTC.